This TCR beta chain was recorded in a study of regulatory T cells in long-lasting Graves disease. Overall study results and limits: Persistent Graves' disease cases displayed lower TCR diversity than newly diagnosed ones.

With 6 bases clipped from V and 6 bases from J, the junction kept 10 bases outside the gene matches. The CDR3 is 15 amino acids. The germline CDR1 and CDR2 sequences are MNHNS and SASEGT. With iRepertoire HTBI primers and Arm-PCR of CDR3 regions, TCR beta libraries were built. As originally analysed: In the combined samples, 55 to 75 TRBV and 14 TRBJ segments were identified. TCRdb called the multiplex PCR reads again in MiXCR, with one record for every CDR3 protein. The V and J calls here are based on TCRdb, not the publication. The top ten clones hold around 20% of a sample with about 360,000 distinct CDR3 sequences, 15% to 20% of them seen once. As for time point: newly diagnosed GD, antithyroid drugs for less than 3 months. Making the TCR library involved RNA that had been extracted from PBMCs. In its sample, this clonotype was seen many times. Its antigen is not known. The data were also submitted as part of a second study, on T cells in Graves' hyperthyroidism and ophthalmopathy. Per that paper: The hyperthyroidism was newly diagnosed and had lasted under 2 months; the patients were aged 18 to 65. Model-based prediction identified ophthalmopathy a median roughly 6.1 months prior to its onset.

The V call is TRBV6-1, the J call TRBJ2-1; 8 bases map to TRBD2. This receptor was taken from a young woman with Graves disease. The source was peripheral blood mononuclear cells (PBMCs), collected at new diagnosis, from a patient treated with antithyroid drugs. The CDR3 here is CASRSGGGRSNEQFF. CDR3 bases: TGTGCCAGCAGATCGGGGGGGGGGAGAAGCAATGAGCAGTTCTTC.